The next 23 T cell receptor beta chains were all read from a single sample in a study of blood T cell repertoires in COVID-19 (dated by TCRdb to 2019 to 2021). Libraries were made using the immunoSEQ multiplex PCR assay. In its TCRdb copy, this immuneACCESS table keeps in-frame sequences only and misses some clones. Where compared with another copy, unresolved V genes explain less than half of these, and the others have no known cause. The sample contains under 150,000 clones, 83% of them found a single time. 15% to 20% of the sample rests with the top ten. Sequenced input: PBMCs or T cells enriched from blood (not recorded which). These TCRs come from a man aged 25 to 45 who had recovered from COVID-19.

The gene calls are TRBV7-7 and TRBJ2-1; a weak D match, TRBD2 (5 bases). Germline values: CDR1 SSHAT, CDR2 FNYEAQ (reference sequence). V was trimmed by 5 bases and J by 2 bases, leaving 13 bases between them. CDR3 size: 15 residues. The chain's CDR3 is CASSPGVATYNEQFF. For the CDR3, the DNA is TGTGCCAGCAGCCCCGGGGTGGCTACCTACAATGAGCAGTTCTTC.

The chain is built from TRBV19 and TRBJ1-2, with TRBD1 matching 7 bases. The CDR3 spans 12 residues. V lost 6 bases, J lost 8 bases, and 6 bases stayed unmatched. The germline CDR1 and CDR2 sequences are LNHDA and SQIVND (reference sequence). This chain's CDR3 is CASSRQGIGYTF. The CDR3 DNA follows: TGTGCCAGTAGCCGACAGGGAATAGGCTACACCTTC. The full variable domain, with the rest looked up from reference TRBV19 and TRBJ1-2, is DGGITQSPKYLFRKEGQNVTLSCEQNLNHDAMYWYRQDPGQGLRLIYYSQIVNDFQKGDIAEGYSVSREKKESFPLTVTSAQKNPTAFYLCASSRQGIGYTFGSGTRLTVV.

The chain is built from TRBV27 and TRBJ2-3; possibly TRBD2 for D (6 bases). The germline gives CDR1 MNHEY, CDR2 SMNVEV (reference sequence). The CDR3 totals 15 residues. Trimming stripped 3 bases from V and 5 bases from J, with 15 bases between. CDR3 sequence (DNA): TGTGCCAGCAGTTTGGGAGGAACCCTTGTAGATACGCAGTATTTT. This encodes CASSLGGTLVDTQYF.

The chain links TRBV29-1 to TRBJ2-1; TRBD2 agrees at 11 bases. The CDR3 is made up of 15 amino acids. Per germline, CDR1 SQVTM and CDR2 ANQGSEA. The junction had 7 bases not matched to a gene; V was cut back by 1 base and J by 8 bases. CDR3 amino acids: CSVEVPSGRRYEQFF. The DNA of the CDR3 is TGCAGCGTTGAAGTTCCTAGCGGGAGGAGGTATGAGCAGTTCTTC.

The CDR3 protein is CASSPRGTTGYEQYV. The CDR3 nucleotides are TGTGCCAGCAGTCCAAGGGGGACGACAGGCTACGAGCAGTACGTC. The chain recombines TRBV27 with TRBJ2-7; D perhaps matches TRBD1 (6 bases). The CDR3 has 15 amino acids. From germline, CDR1 is MNHEY and CDR2 SMNVEV (reference sequence). Trimming took 5 bases from V and 3 from J, leaving 17 bases between them.

This sequence joins TRBV28 and TRBJ2-1; 12 bases line up with TRBD2. Germline V gene lookup returns CDR1 MDHEN and CDR2 SYDVKM. The CDR3 consists of 18 residues. V gave up 4 bases and J gave up 6 bases; unmatched junction bases: 13. The CDR3 sequence is CASSSSNRLAGASNEQFF. The CDR3 DNA follows: TGTGCCAGCAGTTCCTCAAACCGACTAGCGGGAGCCAGCAATGAGCAGTTCTTC. The variable domain in full, with the rest retrieved from reference TRBV28 and TRBJ2-1, is DVKVTQSSRYLVKRTGEKVFLECVQDMDHENMFWYRQDPGLGLRLIYFSYDVKMKEKGDIPEGYSVSREKKERFSLILESASTNQTSMYLCASSSSNRLAGASNEQFFGPGTRLTVL.

This chain connects TRBV6-2 or TRBV6-3 to TRBJ2-1, with 8 positions matching TRBD1. The V gene's germline CDR1 is MNHEY and CDR2 SVGEGT. CDR3 size: 15 residues. The V and J ends lost 0 bases and 8 bases, in that order; junction bases with no gene match: 6. The chain's CDR3 is CASSYSTQGAYEQFF. Written as DNA, the CDR3 is TGTGCCAGCAGTTACTCCACCCAGGGGGCGTATGAGCAGTTCTTC.

This clone was picked up many times. The chain is built from TRBV12-3 or TRBV12-4 and TRBJ1-1, with no clear D. V was trimmed by 2 bases and J by 1 base, leaving 5 bases between them. CDR3 size: 13 residues. The CDR3 bases are TGTGCCAGCAGTTTACACGGGAACACTGAAGCTTTCTTT. Translated, it gives CASSLHGNTEAFF.

This clone was recorded only once. The V call is TRBV6-5, the J call TRBJ2-7; maybe TRBD1 (6 bases). Trimming shortened V by 6 bases and J by 10 bases, and 16 bases separated the two germline ends. The length of the CDR3 is 12 residues. Per the germline V gene, CDR1 is MNHEY and CDR2 is SVGAGI. CDR3 sequence: CASSQQGWEQYF. The CDR3 region has the DNA TGTGCCAGCAGCCAACAGGGATGGGAACAGTACTTC.

The V gene is TRBV6-1, the J gene TRBJ2-5; 8 nucleotides agree with TRBD2. V trimming: 1 base; J trimming: 7 bases; junction bases outside the gene matches: 14. This CDR3 is 17 amino acids long. Germline V gene lookup returns CDR1 MNHNS and CDR2 SASEGT. The CDR3 nucleotides are TGTGCCAGCAGTGAAGTTAGAGCGGGAGTCAGATCCGGGACCCAGTACTTC. Residues: CASSEVRAGVRSGTQYF.

The rearrangement links TRBV4-1 to TRBJ2-7; 7 positions agree with TRBD1. The germline V gene has CDR1 MGHRA and CDR2 YSYEKL. The CDR3 runs to 13 residues. The trim removed 4 bases at V and 4 bases at J, leaving 4 bases unmatched. The CDR3 loop reads CASSLGQLYEQYF. CDR3 DNA sequence: TGCGCCAGCAGCCTGGGACAGCTTTACGAGCAGTACTTC.

CDR3 sequence (DNA): TGCGCCAGCAGCCGCAACACCGCGGGACAGCACACAGATACGCAGTATTTT. Amino acids: CASSRNTAGQHTDTQYF. V and J are TRBV5-1 and TRBJ2-3, with D possibly TRBD1 on 7 matching bases. Germline V lookup: CDR1 SGHRS, CDR2 YFSETQ. The CDR3 covers 17 residues. Trimming took off 4 bases at V and 2 bases at J, with 20 bases between the two ends.

This chain uses TRBV19 with TRBJ1-5, with D uncertain. The germline CDR1 and CDR2 sequences are LNHDA and SQIVND (reference sequence). CDR3 length: 15 amino acids. The germline V and J ends were trimmed by 3 bases and 4 bases, with 13 bases remaining between them. CDR3 loop: CASSIGYTENQPQHF. The CDR3 DNA reads as TGTGCCAGTAGTATCGGCTATACAGAGAATCAGCCCCAGCATTTT.

This clone was detected a few times. V is TRBV27 and J is TRBJ1-6; D call uncertain. V lost 4 bases and J 9 bases, leaving 10 bases between the germline ends. Germline CDR1 is MNHEY and CDR2 is SMNVEV (reference sequence). This CDR3 has 13 amino acids. CDR3 DNA sequence: TGTGCCAGCAGTTCCCGGGGAAGTTCACCCCTCCACTTT. Its protein is CASSSRGSSPLHF.

This chain connects TRBV2 to TRBJ2-3; tentatively, D is TRBD2 (5 bases). Per germline, CDR1 SNHLY and CDR2 FYNNEI. The germline V and J ends were trimmed by 6 bases and 2 bases, with 12 bases remaining between them. CDR3 length: 14 amino acids. The CDR3 region is CASSGGRITDTQYF. The DNA for the CDR3 is TGTGCCAGCAGCGGAGGTCGAATCACAGATACGCAGTATTTT.

The gene calls are TRBV12-5 and TRBJ2-3, with 7 bases fitting TRBD2. Germline CDR1 reads LGHNT; CDR2 reads FRNRAP. The junction had 12 bases not matched to a gene; V was cut back by 6 bases and J by 6 bases. The CDR3 sequence is 15 residues long. The chain's CDR3 is CASGIGAGEWDTQYF. CDR3 DNA sequence: TGTGCTAGTGGGATCGGGGCGGGAGAGTGGGATACGCAGTATTTT.

The CDR3 nucleotides are TGCGCCAGCAGCTTGACGTGGGACAACAAAAACATTCAGTACTTC. This encodes CASSLTWDNKNIQYF. This chain links TRBV5-1 with TRBJ2-4; the D gene is possibly TRBD1 (6 bases). V was shortened by 1 base and J by 3 bases, with 11 bases between the two germline ends. Looked up from germline, CDR1 is SGHRS and CDR2 is YFSETQ. The CDR3 spans 15 residues.

The chain carries TRBV7-2 and TRBJ2-3; 8 bases fit TRBD2. The CDR3 runs 15 residues. The germline CDR1 and CDR2 sequences are SGHTA and FQGNSA. After removal of 0 bases from V and 1 base from J, the junction contained 0 bases not matched to a gene. The CDR3 coding sequence is TGTGCCAGCAGCTTAGCTAGCGGGGGCACAGATACGCAGTATTTT. Protein sequence: CASSLASGGTDTQYF.

This chain links TRBV4-2 with TRBJ1-5; the match to TRBD1 covers 11 bases. The germline CDR1 and CDR2 sequences are LGHNA and YNFKEQ. CDR3 length: 17 residues. V trimming: 2 bases; J trimming: 6 bases; junction bases outside the gene matches: 9. CDR3 sequence: CASSQTTGTGGGQPQHF. The CDR3 DNA sequence: TGTGCCAGCAGCCAAACCACCGGGACAGGGGGAGGTCAGCCCCAGCATTTT.

This clone is a singleton in its sample. The chain employs TRBV11-1 and TRBJ2-1; TRBD1 matches at 8 bases. V lost 5 bases and J lost 4; bases outside the gene matches: 4. This CDR3 has 14 amino acids. Germline CDR1 and CDR2: SGHAT and FQDESV (reference sequence). The CDR3 spells CASSIQGAYNEQFF. DNA of the CDR3: TGTGCCAGCAGCATTCAGGGGGCTTACAATGAGCAGTTCTTC.

This chain connects TRBV6-5 to TRBJ1-5; D uncertain. This CDR3 comprises 14 residues. In germline, CDR1 is MNHEY, CDR2 SVGAGI. V was trimmed by 10 bases and J by 6 bases, leaving 19 bases between them. CDR3 DNA sequence: TGTGCCACTGTAGCGGTGGGGAAAGGTCAGCCCCAGCATTTT. The encoded protein is CATVAVGKGQPQHF.

This chain links TRBV5-6 with TRBJ2-2; possible D gene TRBD2, 6 bases. Trimming stripped 7 bases from V and 2 bases from J, with 9 bases between. Germline values: CDR1 SGHDT, CDR2 YYEEEE. There are 13 residues in the CDR3. The CDR3 DNA reads TGTGCCAGCTCCGGGGGTAACACCGGGGAGCTGTTTTTT. This gives the protein CASSGGNTGELFF.

This sequence joins TRBV5-6 and TRBJ1-2; TRBD1 might be the D (6 bases). From germline, CDR1 is SGHDT and CDR2 YYEEEE. This CDR3 region has 15 residues. V lost 4 bases and J 4 bases, leaving 17 bases between the germline ends. The CDR3, as DNA: TGTGCCAGCAGCCCGAGGTGGGACACCTTCTATGGCTACACCTTC. It codes for CASSPRWDTFYGYTF.